The rows below give T cell receptor beta chains drawn from one sample of a study of identical twins. TCRdb re-called the 5' RACE reads with MiXCR, one entry per CDR3 protein. The sample contains approximately 1.8 million distinct CDR3 sequences, about 32% of which appear only once. The specimen sequenced was cord blood. These receptors were collected from a newborn girl in good health. Both conserved end residues are part of each CDR3. The D gene is left open where the match is weak. Expanded clones get a size class; other rows say once, few or many, or leave the size out.

V	size	D	J	CDR3	DNA
TRBV7-8	-	-	TRBJ1-2	CASSLVLPGGGNYGYTF	TGTGCCAGCAGCTTAGTTCTTCCCGGCGGAGGTAACTATGGCTACACCTTC
TRBV12-3/TRBV12-4	-	-	TRBJ2-1	CASSFGLGSPSYNEQFF	TGTGCCAGCAGTTTTGGGTTGGGGAGTCCGTCCTACAATGAGCAGTTCTTC
TRBV28	-	TRBD2	TRBJ2-1	CASSSPLAGGRNEQFF	TGTGCCAGCAGTTCCCCACTAGCGGGAGGAAGGAATGAGCAGTTCTTC
TRBV28	few	-	TRBJ2-3	CASSLGTRTTDTQYF	TGTGCCAGCAGTTTAGGGACAAGAACCACAGATACGCAGTATTTT
TRBV14	few	TRBD2	TRBJ2-1	CASSQDEAGVNYEQFF	TGTGCCAGCAGCCAAGATGAGGCGGGAGTTAACTATGAGCAGTTCTTC
TRBV20-1	-	-	TRBJ1-2	CSAPPLGSPYGYTF	TGCAGTGCCCCACCCCTGGGCAGCCCCTATGGCTACACCTTC
TRBV3-1	-	TRBD1	TRBJ1-1	CASSQAGGHTEAFF	TGTGCCAGCAGCCAGGCAGGGGGTCACACTGAAGCTTTCTTT
TRBV6-5	-	TRBD2	TRBJ2-3	CASSYSSGRDTQYF	TGTGCCAGCAGTTACTCTAGCGGGAGGGATACGCAGTATTTT
TRBV6-2/TRBV6-3	few	-	TRBJ1-2	CASSYSEHRDGYTF	TGTGCCAGCAGTTACTCCGAACACAGGGATGGCTACACCTTC
TRBV7-7	-	-	TRBJ2-1	CASSRSVMVGTYNEQFF	TGTGCTAGCAGCCGTAGCGTAATGGTGGGGACCTACAATGAGCAGTTCTTC
TRBV25-1	few	-	TRBJ1-2	CASSEQGGGYGYTF	TGTGCCAGCAGTGAACAGGGCGGAGGCTATGGCTACACCTTC
TRBV5-1	-	TRBD2	TRBJ2-1	CASSLVYSGSYNEQFF	TGCGCCAGCAGCTTGGTATATAGCGGGAGCTACAATGAGCAGTTCTTC
TRBV25-1	many	-	TRBJ2-7	CASRDLGDSYEQYF	TGTGCCAGCAGGGACTTGGGAGACTCCTACGAGCAGTACTTC
TRBV28	-	-	TRBJ1-3	CASSPASGEGNTIYF	TGTGCCAGCAGTCCGGCGAGTGGGGAAGGAAACACCATATATTTT
TRBV25-1	few	-	TRBJ1-2	CASSVAGSNYGYTF	TGTGCCAGCAGTGTAGCGGGTTCTAACTATGGCTACACCTTC
TRBV2	-	-	TRBJ2-5	CASMGYQVETQYF	TGTGCCAGCATGGGGTATCAAGTAGAGACCCAGTACTTC
TRBV6-5	-	TRBD2	TRBJ2-1	CASSPGLADEEFF	TGTGCCAGCAGTCCCGGACTAGCCGATGAGGAGTTCTTC
TRBV20-1	-	TRBD2	TRBJ2-3	CSARDPLAGRINTQYF	TGCAGTGCTAGAGATCCCCTAGCGGGACGGATTAATACGCAGTATTTT
TRBV2	-	TRBD1	TRBJ1-2	CVSGLRGGYYGYTF	TGTGTCAGCGGTCTGAGAGGGGGCTACTATGGCTACACCTTC
TRBV20-1	-	TRBD2	TRBJ2-1	CSARRLGTSGSSYEQFF	TGCAGTGCTAGACGACTCGGGACTAGCGGGAGTAGCTATGAGCAGTTCTTC
TRBV7-9	-	TRBD2	TRBJ2-3	CASGPYPGLVSTDTQYF	TGTGCCAGCGGCCCCTACCCCGGACTAGTTAGCACAGATACGCAGTATTTT
TRBV7-2	many	TRBD2	TRBJ2-1	CASSRTSGANEQFF	TGTGCCAGCAGTAGGACTAGCGGGGCAAATGAGCAGTTCTTC
TRBV19	-	-	TRBJ2-5	CASSTLPDANNEQYF	TGTGCCAGTAGTACCCTCCCAGATGCAAACAATGAGCAGTACTTC
TRBV7-9	few	TRBD1	TRBJ1-2	CASSQRRTGTEGYTF	TGTGCCAGCAGCCAAAGACGGACAGGGACGGAGGGCTACACCTTC
TRBV3-1	few	-	TRBJ1-2	CASSPPRGNYGYTF	TGTGCCAGCAGCCCGCCTCGGGGGAACTATGGCTACACCTTC
TRBV6-1	few	-	TRBJ1-5	CASSDLFTSQPQHF	TGTGCCAGCAGTGACCTTTTTACGAGTCAGCCCCAGCATTTT
TRBV29-1	-	TRBD1	TRBJ1-2	CSVGPGGLGNYGYTF	TGCAGCGTTGGCCCAGGGGGGTTAGGTAACTATGGCTACACCTTC
TRBV27	-	TRBD1	TRBJ1-6	CASTKTGANSPLHF	TGTGCCAGCACCAAGACAGGGGCTAATTCACCCCTCCACTTT
TRBV2	-	-	TRBJ2-3	CASKARASTDTQYF	TGTGCCAGCAAAGCCCGTGCTAGCACAGATACGCAGTATTTT
TRBV3-1	-	-	TRBJ2-5	CASSGLLGGIGETQYF	TGTGCCAGCAGCGGGTTACTAGGGGGAATAGGAGAGACCCAGTACTTC
TRBV29-1	-	TRBD2	TRBJ2-7	CSVDKPGGYEQYF	TGCAGCGTTGATAAGCCGGGGGGATACGAGCAGTACTTC
TRBV28	once	TRBD1	TRBJ2-2	CASTVGQGWTGELFF	TGTGCCAGCACCGTCGGACAGGGGTGGACCGGGGAGCTGTTTTTT
TRBV27	-	TRBD1	TRBJ1-5	CAKGQGHNQPQHF	TGTGCGAAGGGACAGGGCCACAATCAGCCCCAGCATTTT
TRBV29-1	-	TRBD2	TRBJ2-4	CSVRIAGAQNIQYF	TGCAGCGTGAGAATAGCGGGGGCTCAGAACATTCAGTACTTC
TRBV28	-	-	TRBJ1-2	CASRYIGQRNYGYTF	TGTGCCAGCAGATACATCGGACAGCGAAACTATGGCTACACCTTC
TRBV9	few	-	TRBJ2-4	CASSPFQGAKNIQYF	TGTGCCAGCAGCCCTTTTCAAGGGGCCAAAAACATTCAGTACTTC
TRBV12-5	few	-	TRBJ1-1	CASGSRDHTEAFF	TGTGCTAGTGGGTCACGAGACCACACTGAAGCTTTCTTT
TRBV27	many	-	TRBJ2-7	CASSLNRDEQYF	TGTGCCAGCAGTTTAAACAGGGACGAGCAGTACTTC
TRBV4-1	few	-	TRBJ2-5	CASSQVFRPGQETQYF	TGCGCCAGCAGCCAAGTGTTCAGGCCGGGGCAAGAGACCCAGTACTTC
TRBV20-1	-	-	TRBJ2-3	CSARGAGRSTDTQYF	TGCAGTGCTAGAGGCGCCGGGCGCAGCACAGATACGCAGTATTTT